This TCR beta chain was captured by sequencing in a study of blood T cells in healthy people across ages. General observations from the study: TCR beta diversity, measured per million T cells, fell in a roughly linear way with age.

Drawing of peripheral blood yielded about 9.8 milliliters from each donor. With a J-beta primer mix and a sample-barcoded 5' primer, a second PCR ran about 7 to 12 cycles. A single record per CDR3 protein comes from TCRdb applying MiXCR to the 5' RACE reads. The sample lists some 550,000 distinct CDR3 sequences; roughly 43% were seen once. A word on this clonotype: Its antigen is unidentified.

CDR3 length: 16 residues. The V and J ends lost 3 bases and 0 bases respectively, with 15 bases between them. Germline V gene lookup returns CDR1 KGHSH and CDR2 LQKENI. The chain combines TRBV18 with TRBJ2-7; a weak D match, TRBD1 (6 bases). The sequence was obtained from an elderly man in good health. Sequencing was done on a sample of blood. This chain's CDR3 is CASSPRQDPSSYEQYF. In DNA, the CDR3 is TGTGCCAGCTCACCCAGACAGGACCCGAGCTCCTACGAGCAGTACTTC.